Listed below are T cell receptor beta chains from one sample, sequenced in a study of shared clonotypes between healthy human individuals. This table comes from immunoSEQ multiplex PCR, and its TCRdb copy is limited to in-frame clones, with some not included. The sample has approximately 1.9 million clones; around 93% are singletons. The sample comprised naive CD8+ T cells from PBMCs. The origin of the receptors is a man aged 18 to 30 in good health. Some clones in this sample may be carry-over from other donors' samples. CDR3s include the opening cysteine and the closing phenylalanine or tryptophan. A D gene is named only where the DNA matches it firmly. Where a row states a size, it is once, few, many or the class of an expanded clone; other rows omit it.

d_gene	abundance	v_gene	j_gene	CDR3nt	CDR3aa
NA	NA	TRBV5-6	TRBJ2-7	TGTGCCAGCAGCTTGGTTTCCAGGGGAAGGTACGAGCAGTACTTC	CASSLVSRGRYEQYF
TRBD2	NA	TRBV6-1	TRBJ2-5	TGTGCCAGCAGTGAATGGGGGAGGGCGATGCAAGAGACCCAGTACTTC	CASSEWGRAMQETQYF
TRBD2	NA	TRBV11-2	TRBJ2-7	TGTGCCAGCAGTCGACTAGCGGGAGTGTTAAAGTTC	CASSRLAGVLKF
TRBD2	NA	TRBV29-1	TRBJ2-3	TGCAGCGTTGATCCGGATAGCGGGAGAGGTAACACAGATACGCAGTATTTT	CSVDPDSGRGNTDTQYF
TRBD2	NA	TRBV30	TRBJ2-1	TGTGCCTGGAGTGTGCTAGCGGGAGGGCCATACAATGAGCAGTTCTTC	CAWSVLAGGPYNEQFF
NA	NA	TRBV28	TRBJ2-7	TGTGCCGGCATGCCGGTCGGGGGCTACGAGCAGTACTTC	CAGMPVGGYEQYF
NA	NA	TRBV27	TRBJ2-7	TGTGCCAGCAGGGCCAAAGACTACTACGAGCAGTACTTC	CASRAKDYYEQYF
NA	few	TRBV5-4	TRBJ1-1	TGTGCCAGCAGCTTGAAGGGTTTCTCTGAAGCTTTCTTT	CASSLKGFSEAFF
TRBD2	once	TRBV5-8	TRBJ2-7	TGTGCCAGCAGCCCCTCTAGCGGGAGGGCCGACGAGCAGTACTTC	CASSPSSGRADEQYF
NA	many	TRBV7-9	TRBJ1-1	TGTGCCAGCAGCTTAGAGAACACTGAAGCTTTCTTT	CASSLENTEAFF
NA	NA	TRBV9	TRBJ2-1	TGTGCCAGCAGCGTAGATCCTGTCTCCTACAATGAGCAGTTCTTC	CASSVDPVSYNEQFF
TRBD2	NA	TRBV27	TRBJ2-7	TGTGCCAGCAGTTTATCTTGGGCGGGAGGGCCCTACGAGCAGTACTTC	CASSLSWAGGPYEQYF
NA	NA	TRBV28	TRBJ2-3	TGTGCCAGCAGTTTAATAATCCAGCGGAGACTCACAGATACGCAGTATTTT	CASSLIIQRRLTDTQYF
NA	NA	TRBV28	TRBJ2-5	TGTGCCAGCAGTTTCCCTCGGGCCCAAGAGACCCAGTACTTC	CASSFPRAQETQYF
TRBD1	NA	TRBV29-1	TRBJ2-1	TGCAGCGTTGAAAACCCCCGGTATGGGACAGGGGCCTACAATGAGCAGTTCTTC	CSVENPRYGTGAYNEQFF
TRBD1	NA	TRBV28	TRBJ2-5	TGTGCCAGCAGTTTCCTCCGGGACAGGCAAGAGACCCAGTACTTC	CASSFLRDRQETQYF
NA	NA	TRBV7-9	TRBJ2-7	TGTGCCAGCAGCTTAGCTCCGGTTCAGGACGAGCAGTACTTC	CASSLAPVQDEQYF
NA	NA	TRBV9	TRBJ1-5	TGTGCCAGCAGCGTAGATGGGGGGAAGGGACAGCCCCAGCATTTT	CASSVDGGKGQPQHF
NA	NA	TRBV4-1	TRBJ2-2	TGCGCCAGCAGCCAAGAACACAGGGCCACGAACACCGGGGAGCTGTTTTTT	CASSQEHRATNTGELFF
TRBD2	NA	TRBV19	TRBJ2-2	TGTGCCAGTAGTTCGCGGACTAGCGGGATAGCCGGGGAGCTGTTTTTT	CASSSRTSGIAGELFF
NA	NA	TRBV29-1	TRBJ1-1	TGCAGTGCTCCCGAGGGGAACACTGAAGCTTTCTTT	CSAPEGNTEAFF
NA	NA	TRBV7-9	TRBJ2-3	TGTGCCAGCAGCTACGGGGTCCGAGATACGCAGTATTTT	CASSYGVRDTQYF
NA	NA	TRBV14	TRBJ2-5	TGTGCCAGCAGCCAAGACTACCCCCCAGAGACCCAGTACTTC	CASSQDYPPETQYF
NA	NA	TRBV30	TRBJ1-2	TGTGCCTGGAGTGTACCCGGATCTAACTATGGCTACACCTTC	CAWSVPGSNYGYTF
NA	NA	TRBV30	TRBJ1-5	TGTGCCTGGAGTGTCAGTAGCAATCAGCCCCAGCATTTT	CAWSVSSNQPQHF
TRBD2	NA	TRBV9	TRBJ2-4	TGTGCCAGCAGCGGGGTCCCTCGGGGGGAGGCAGCCATTCAGTACTTC	CASSGVPRGEAAIQYF
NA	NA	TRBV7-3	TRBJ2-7	TGTGCCAGCAGCTTAGAGAATATGCACAGACCCTACGAGCAGTACTTC	CASSLENMHRPYEQYF
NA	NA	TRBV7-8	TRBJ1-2	TGTGCCAGCAGCTTAGCGCCCGGGGGGACCTATGGCTACACCTTC	CASSLAPGGTYGYTF
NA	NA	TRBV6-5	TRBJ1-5	TGTGCCAGCAGCCCCGGGGATCGCAATCAGCCCCAGCATTTT	CASSPGDRNQPQHF
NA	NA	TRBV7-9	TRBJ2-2	TGTGCCAGCAGCTTAGCCCTCATAGGGTTAGACGGGGAGCTGTTTTTT	CASSLALIGLDGELFF
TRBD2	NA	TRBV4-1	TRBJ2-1	TGCGCCAGCAGCCAATTAACTAGCGGGAGGGACAATGAGCAGTTCTTC	CASSQLTSGRDNEQFF
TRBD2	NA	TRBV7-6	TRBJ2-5	TGTGCCAGCAGCTTTCGGCTAGCGGCCGAGACCCAGTACTTC	CASSFRLAAETQYF
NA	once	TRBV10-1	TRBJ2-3	TGCGCCAGCAGTGAGTCAGCGGAGGACCCCGCCACAGATACGCAGTATTTT	CASSESAEDPATDTQYF
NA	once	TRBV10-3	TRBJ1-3	TGTGCCATCATGGACAACCGAAACACCATATATTTT	CAIMDNRNTIYF
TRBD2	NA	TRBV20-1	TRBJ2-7	TGCAGTCCCCTAGCGGGAGACGAGCAGTACTTC	CSPLAGDEQYF
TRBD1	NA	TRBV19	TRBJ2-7	TGTGCCAGTAGTAGGACAGGGAGTTACGAGCAGTACTTC	CASSRTGSYEQYF
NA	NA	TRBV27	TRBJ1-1	TGTGCCAGCATGAGGGTCGAATTGAACACTGAAGCTTTCTTT	CASMRVELNTEAFF
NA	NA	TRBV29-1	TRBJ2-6	TGCAGCGTTGAATGGGGGGCGCCTGGGGCCAACGTCCTGACTTTC	CSVEWGAPGANVLTF
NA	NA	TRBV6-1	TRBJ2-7	TGTGCCAGCATCGCACGGCGATCCTACGAGCAGTACTTC	CASIARRSYEQYF
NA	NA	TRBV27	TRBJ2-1	TGTGCCAGCAGTTTGATGACTAACAATGAGCAGTTCTTC	CASSLMTNNEQFF
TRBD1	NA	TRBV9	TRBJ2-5	TGTGCCAGCAGCGACCCGGGACAGGGACAGACCCAGTACTTC	CASSDPGQGQTQYF
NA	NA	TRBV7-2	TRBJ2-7	TGTGCCAGCCATAATCAGATCACCGAGCAGTACTTC	CASHNQITEQYF
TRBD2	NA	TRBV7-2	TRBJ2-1	TGTGCCAGCAGCGTGACTAGCGTATTTCTCAATGAGCAGTTCTTC	CASSVTSVFLNEQFF
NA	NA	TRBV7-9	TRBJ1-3	TGTGCCAGCACCCGGGGGCTCTCTGGAAACACCATATATTTT	CASTRGLSGNTIYF
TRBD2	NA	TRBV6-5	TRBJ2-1	TGTGCCAGCAGTTATAGCGGGAGCGTCGATGAGCAGTTCTTC	CASSYSGSVDEQFF
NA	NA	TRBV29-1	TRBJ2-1	TGCAGCGTTATCCGGGCCGAAAGTGGTGAGCAGTTCTTC	CSVIRAESGEQFF
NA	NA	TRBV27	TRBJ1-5	TGTGCCAGCAGTTTAAATGGGGGGCCCCAGCATTTT	CASSLNGGPQHF
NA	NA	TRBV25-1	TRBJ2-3	TGTGCCAGCAGTGACAGCACAGATACGCAGTATTTT	CASSDSTDTQYF
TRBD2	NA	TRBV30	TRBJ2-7	TGTGCCTGGAGTGGCCTTGGGCTAGCGGGAGTCTACGAGCAGTACTTC	CAWSGLGLAGVYEQYF
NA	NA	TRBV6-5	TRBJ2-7	TGTGCCAGCAGTGTACAGGGCTACGAGCAGTACTTC	CASSVQGYEQYF
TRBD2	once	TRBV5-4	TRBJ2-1	TGTGCCAGCAGACTAGCGGGAGGGACTAATGAGCAGTTCTTC	CASRLAGGTNEQFF
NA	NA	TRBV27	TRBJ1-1	TGTGCCAGCAGTTTACTAGGATTGAACACTGAAGCTTTCTTT	CASSLLGLNTEAFF
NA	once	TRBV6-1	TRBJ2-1	TGTGCCAGCAGTGAAGTTCTGAGGGAAGGCCGCAATGAGCAGTTCTTC	CASSEVLREGRNEQFF
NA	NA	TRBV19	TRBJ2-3	TGTGCCAGTAGTATAATCGGCGGACTACTTCTCGGGGGCACAGATACGCAGTATTTT	CASSIIGGLLLGGTDTQYF
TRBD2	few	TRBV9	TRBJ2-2	TGTGCCAGCAGCTCTAGCGGGAGAATCACCGGGGAGCTGTTTTTT	CASSSSGRITGELFF
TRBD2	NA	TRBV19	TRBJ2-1	TGTGCCAGTGGAGTAGCGGGTTACACCTACAATGAGCAGTTCTTC	CASGVAGYTYNEQFF
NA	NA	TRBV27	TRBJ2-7	TGTGCCAGCAGTCTGACTTATACCTACGAGCAGTACTTC	CASSLTYTYEQYF